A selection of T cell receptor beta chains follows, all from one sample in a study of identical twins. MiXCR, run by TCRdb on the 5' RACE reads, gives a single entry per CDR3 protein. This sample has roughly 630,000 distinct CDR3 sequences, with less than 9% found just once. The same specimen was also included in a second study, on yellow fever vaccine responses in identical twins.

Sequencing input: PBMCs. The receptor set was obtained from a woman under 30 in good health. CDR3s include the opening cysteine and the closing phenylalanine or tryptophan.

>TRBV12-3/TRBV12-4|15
CASSPGTGGEYGYTF
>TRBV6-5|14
CASSYLDRNYGYTF
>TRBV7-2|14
CASSSPVRGDTQYF
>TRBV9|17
CASSVRPGQGYQETQYF
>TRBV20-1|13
CSASEGEWGELFF
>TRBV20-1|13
CSMTGASNTEAFF
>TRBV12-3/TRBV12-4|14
CASSIGTGATEAFF
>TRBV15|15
CATSREQGFSYEQYF
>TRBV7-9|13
CASTRRGQETQYF
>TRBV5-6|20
CASSLEWDRGATSPSYGYTF
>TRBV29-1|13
CSVQGQGSEPQHF
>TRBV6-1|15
CASSGSGGSNSPLHF
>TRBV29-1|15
CSVEEGQSNTGELFF
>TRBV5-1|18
CASSLVRQGISGANVLTF
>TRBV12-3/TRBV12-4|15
CASSFQGASNQPQHF
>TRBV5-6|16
CASSYELHRYTDTQYF
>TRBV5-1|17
CASSLSLATSYTGELFF
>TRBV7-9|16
CASSPTPGPLFGELFF
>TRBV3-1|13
CASSPFGNTEAFF
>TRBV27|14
CASSPMQGPGEQYF
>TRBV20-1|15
CSARRPPGVNTEAFF
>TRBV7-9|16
CASSLALAGVTGELFF
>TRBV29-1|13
CSVGRNLNTEAFF
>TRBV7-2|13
CAITPVVTGELFF
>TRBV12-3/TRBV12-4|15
CASSLSAGGNTEAFF
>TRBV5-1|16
CASRQPGQGATGELFF
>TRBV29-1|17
CSVVLGTSGSQTDTQYF
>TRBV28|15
CASRQAESSTDTQYF
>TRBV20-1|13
CSASYFSGAAQYF
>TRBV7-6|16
CASSLVAGVRQETQYF
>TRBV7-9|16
CASSSSGRAVTDTQYF
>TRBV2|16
CASRNPSGSDYNEQFF
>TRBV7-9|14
CASSLRGSTDTQYF
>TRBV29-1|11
CSSREGNEQFF
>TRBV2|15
CASSEAGGYNSPLHF
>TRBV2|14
CASSEKTLNSPLHF
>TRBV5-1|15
CASSFGSQGGTEAFF
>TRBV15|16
CATSRKAGRNTGELFF
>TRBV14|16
CASSQLRGGTQETQYF